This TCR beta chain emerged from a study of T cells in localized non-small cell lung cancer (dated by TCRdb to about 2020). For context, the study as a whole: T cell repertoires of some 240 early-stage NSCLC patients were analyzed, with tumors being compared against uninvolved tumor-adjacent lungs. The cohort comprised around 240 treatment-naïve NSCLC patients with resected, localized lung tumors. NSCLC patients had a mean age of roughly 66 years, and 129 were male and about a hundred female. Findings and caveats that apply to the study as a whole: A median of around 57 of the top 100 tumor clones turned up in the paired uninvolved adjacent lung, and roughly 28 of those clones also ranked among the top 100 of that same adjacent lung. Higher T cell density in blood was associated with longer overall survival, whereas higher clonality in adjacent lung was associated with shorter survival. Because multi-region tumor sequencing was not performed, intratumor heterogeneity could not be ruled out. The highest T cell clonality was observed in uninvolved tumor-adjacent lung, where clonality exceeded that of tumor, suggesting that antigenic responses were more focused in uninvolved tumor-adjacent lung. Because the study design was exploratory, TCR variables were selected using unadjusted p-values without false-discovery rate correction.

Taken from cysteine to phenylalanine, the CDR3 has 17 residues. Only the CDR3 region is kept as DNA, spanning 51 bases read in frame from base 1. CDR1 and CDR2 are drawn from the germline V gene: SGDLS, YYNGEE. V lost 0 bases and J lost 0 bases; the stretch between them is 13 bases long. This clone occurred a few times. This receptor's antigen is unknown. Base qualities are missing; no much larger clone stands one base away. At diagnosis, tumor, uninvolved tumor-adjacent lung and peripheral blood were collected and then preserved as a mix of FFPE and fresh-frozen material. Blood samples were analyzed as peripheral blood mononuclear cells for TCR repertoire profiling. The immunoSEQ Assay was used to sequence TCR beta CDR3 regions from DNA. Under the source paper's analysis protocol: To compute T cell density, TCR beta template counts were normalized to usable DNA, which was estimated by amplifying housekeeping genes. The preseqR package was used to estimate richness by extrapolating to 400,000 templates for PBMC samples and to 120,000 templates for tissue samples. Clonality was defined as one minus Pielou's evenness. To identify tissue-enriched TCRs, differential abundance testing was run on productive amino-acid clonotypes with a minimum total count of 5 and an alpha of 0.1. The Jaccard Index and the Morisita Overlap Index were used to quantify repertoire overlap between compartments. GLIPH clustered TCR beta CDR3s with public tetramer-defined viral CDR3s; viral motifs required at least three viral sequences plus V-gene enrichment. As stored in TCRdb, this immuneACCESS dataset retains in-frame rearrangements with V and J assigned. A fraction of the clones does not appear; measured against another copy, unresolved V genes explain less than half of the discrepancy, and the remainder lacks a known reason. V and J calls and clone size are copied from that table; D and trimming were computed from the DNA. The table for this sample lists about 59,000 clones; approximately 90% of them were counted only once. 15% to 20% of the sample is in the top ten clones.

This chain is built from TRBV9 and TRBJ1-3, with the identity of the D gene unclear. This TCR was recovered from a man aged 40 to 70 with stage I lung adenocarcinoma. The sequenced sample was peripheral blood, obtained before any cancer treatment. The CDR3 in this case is CASSVGGGYNSGNTIYF. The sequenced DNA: TGTGCCAGCAGCGTAGGGGGAGGGTATAACTCTGGAAACACCATATATTTT.